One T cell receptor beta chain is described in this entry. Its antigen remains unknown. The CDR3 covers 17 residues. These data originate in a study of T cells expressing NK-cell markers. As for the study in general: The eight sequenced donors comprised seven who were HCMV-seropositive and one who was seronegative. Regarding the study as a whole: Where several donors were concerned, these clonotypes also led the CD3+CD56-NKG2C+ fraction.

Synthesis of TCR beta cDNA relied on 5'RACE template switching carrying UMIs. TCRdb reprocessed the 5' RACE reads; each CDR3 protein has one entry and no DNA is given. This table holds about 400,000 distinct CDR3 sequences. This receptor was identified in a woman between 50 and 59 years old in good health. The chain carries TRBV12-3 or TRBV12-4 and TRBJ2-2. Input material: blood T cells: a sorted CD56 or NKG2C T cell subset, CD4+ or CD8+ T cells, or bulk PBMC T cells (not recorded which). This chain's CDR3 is CARKNRPIWPFTGELFF.